Listed here are 20 T cell receptor beta chains from one sample, sequenced in a study of CD8 T cells in ankylosing spondylitis. TCRdb processed the 5' RACE reads anew with MiXCR; each CDR3 protein has one entry. Here the sample spans about 160,000 distinct CDR3 sequences, approximately 10% being singletons. Source material: blood, either unsorted or a sorted T cell fraction (not recorded which). These receptors all come from a female donor with ankylosing spondylitis or in good health (not recorded which).

This chain uses TRBV6-1 with TRBJ1-5, with D possibly being TRBD1 (6 bases). The germline V gene encodes CDR1 MNHNS and CDR2 SASEGT. V was cut by 11 bases and J by 7 bases, with 24 bases left in between. CDR3 length: 15 residues. The CDR3 nucleotides read TGTGCCTCGGCGGGGGATGGGGGGGCATTCCAGCCCCAGCATTTT. The encoded protein is CASAGDGGAFQPQHF.

The chain employs TRBV19 and TRBJ2-1; D unclear. The CDR3 is 14 residues long. V was pared by 4 bases and J by 0 bases, with 7 bases between. CDR1 is LNHDA and CDR2 is SQIVND in the germline V gene (reference sequence). This CDR3 reads CASSNGYSYNEQFF. CDR3 nucleotide sequence: TGTGCCAGTAGTAACGGTTACTCCTACAATGAGCAGTTCTTC.

This clonotype was counted between two and nine times. The rearrangement joins TRBV30 to TRBJ1-3; D gene ambiguous. The germline CDR1 and CDR2 sequences are GTSNPN and SVGIG (reference sequence). Trimming took 2 bases from V and 0 from J, leaving 5 bases between them. The CDR3 totals 13 residues. The CDR3 protein is CAWSWVSGNTIYF. The CDR3 coding sequence is TGTGCCTGGAGTTGGGTCTCTGGAAACACCATATATTTT.

The table lists this clonotype with many counts. This chain links TRBV7-2 with TRBJ2-3; 11 nucleotides line up with TRBD2. Losses at the gene ends were 5 bases for V and 4 bases for J; bases not matched to a gene: 8. CDR1 and CDR2 (germline): SGHTA, FQGNSA. CDR3 length equals 16 residues. CDR3 residues: CASSNSLAGGADTQYF. The DNA for the CDR3 is TGTGCCAGCAGCAATTCTCTAGCGGGAGGCGCAGATACGCAGTATTTT.

The table lists this clonotype with many counts. The chain carries TRBV12-3 or TRBV12-4 and TRBJ1-5, with D possibly being TRBD1 (6 bases). The V end lost 7 bases, the J end lost 5 bases, and 15 bases lay between the germline ends. The CDR3 runs 14 residues. CDR3 residues: CASTKTGSDQPQHF. Here the CDR3 DNA reads TGTGCCAGCACAAAAACAGGGAGTGATCAGCCCCAGCATTTT.

Only a few counts were recorded for this clonotype. The rearrangement uses TRBV6-2 or TRBV6-3 and TRBJ1-1; tentatively, D is TRBD1 (5 bases). The CDR3 has 14 amino acids. V lost 8 bases to trimming and J lost 0 bases, with 13 bases between them. CDR1 and CDR2 (germline): MNHEY, SVGEGT. In DNA, the CDR3 is TGTGCCAGCTTCGCTAGACAGATGAACACTGAAGCTTTCTTT. This sequence encodes CASFARQMNTEAFF.

In its sample, this clonotype was seen a few times. V usage is TRBV6-2 or TRBV6-3 and J usage is TRBJ1-5, with a tentative D call TRBD1 (5 bases). This CDR3 has 11 amino acids. Germline CDR1 is MNHEY and CDR2 is SVGEGT. Between the trimmed V and J ends, which lost 5 bases and 10 bases, there was a span of 9 bases. CDR3 sequence (DNA): TGTGCCAGCAGTGGGGGAGGACCCCAGCATTTT. Translating gives CASSGGGPQHF.

This clonotype was observed at least ten times. This chain connects TRBV7-9 to TRBJ2-1; TRBD2 is a possible D gene (6 bases). Trimming removed 4 bases from V and 15 bases from J, with 19 bases in between. This CDR3 has 13 residues. CDR1 is SEHNR, CDR2 FQNEAQ, per germline (reference sequence). The chain's CDR3 is CASSSPGDEFLFF. In nucleotides, the CDR3 is TGTGCCAGCAGCTCGCCGGGGGATGAATTTCTGTTCTTC.

The CDR3 is CASHRGNTYEQYF. In DNA, the CDR3 is TGTGCCAGCCACAGGGGAAATACCTACGAGCAGTACTTC. The chain is built from TRBV6-1 and TRBJ2-7; 7 nucleotides line up with TRBD1. Germline loops: CDR1 MNHNS, CDR2 SASEGT. CDR3 length: 13 amino acids. Trimming removed 8 bases from V and 2 bases from J; junction bases left unmatched: 6.

This chain uses TRBV10-2 with TRBJ2-1, with 8 bases aligning to TRBD2. This CDR3 comprises 15 residues. Unmatched junction bases numbered 12, after V lost 7 bases and J lost 7 bases. CDR1 and CDR2 (germline): WSHSY, SAAADI. The CDR3 nucleotides are TGCGCCAGCACCGGTGGGCGCGGGAGGATGAATGAGCAGTTCTTC. It encodes CASTGGRGRMNEQFF.

V and J are TRBV15 and TRBJ2-1, with D hard to call. Germline CDR1 and CDR2: LNHNV and YYDKDF (reference sequence). This CDR3 comprises 16 residues. V lost 0 bases to trimming and J lost 3 bases, with 12 bases between them. CDR3 region: CATSRDVARGYNEQFF. CDR3 DNA: TGTGCCACCAGCAGAGATGTCGCTAGAGGCTACAATGAGCAGTTCTTC.

The chain recombines TRBV9 with TRBJ2-3, with D perhaps matching TRBD2 (7 bases). The CDR3 covers 14 residues. In germline, CDR1 is SGDLS, CDR2 YYNGEE. The V and J ends lost 4 bases and 3 bases respectively, with 12 bases between them. CDR3: CASSHEGGTDTQYF. CDR3 in DNA: TGTGCCAGCAGCCACGAGGGGGGGACAGATACGCAGTATTTT.

This clonotype is classed as medium-sized (0.01 to 0.1%). The rearrangement joins TRBV4-3 to TRBJ2-2; D remains unclear. Trimming removed 0 bases from V and 3 bases from J, with 5 bases in between. This CDR3 has 14 residues. CDR1 is LGHNA, CDR2 YSLEER, per germline. Here the CDR3 DNA reads TGCGCCAGCAGCCAAGATGGCGACACCGGGGAGCTGTTTTTT. Its translation: CASSQDGDTGELFF.

The table lists this clonotype with a few counts. The genes are TRBV5-1 and TRBJ2-1, with 9 nucleotides matching TRBD2. This CDR3 contains 15 residues. Germline CDR1 reads SGHRS; CDR2 reads YFSETQ. Unmatched junction bases numbered 5, after V lost 4 bases and J lost 3 bases. This CDR3 reads CASSPSSGVYNEQFF. The CDR3 bases are TGCGCCAGCAGCCCCTCTAGCGGGGTCTACAATGAGCAGTTCTTC.

Only a few counts were recorded for this clonotype. J is TRBJ1-6 and V is TRBV7-6; D not certain. This CDR3 comprises 14 residues. V gave up 1 base and J gave up 7 bases, with 8 bases separating them. Germline CDR1 SGHVS, CDR2 FNYEAQ. CDR3 sequence: CASSLGQQNSPLHF. DNA of the CDR3: TGTGCCAGCAGCTTAGGCCAGCAAAATTCACCCCTCCACTTT.

Only a few counts were recorded for this clonotype. The V and J genes are TRBV5-1 and TRBJ1-3, with D possibly matching TRBD1 (5 bases). CDR1 SGHRS and CDR2 YFSETQ come from the germline V gene. Trimming took 0 bases from V and 0 from J, leaving 10 bases between them. This CDR3 contains 16 residues. The CDR3 region has the DNA TGCGCCAGCAGCTTGGAGGGGTCCTACTCTGGAAACACCATATATTTT. Its protein product is CASSLEGSYSGNTIYF.

This clonotype was counted a few times. The chain has TRBV14 and TRBJ1-4; D is unresolved. Germline V lookup: CDR1 SGHDN, CDR2 FVKESK. CDR3 length: 14 amino acids. Trimming took 5 bases from V and 8 from J, leaving 15 bases between them. CDR3 sequence: CASSIGGEDEKLFF. The DNA of the CDR3 is TGTGCCAGCAGCATCGGCGGGGAAGACGAAAAACTGTTTTTT.

This clonotype was seen more than once but under ten times. The chain is built from TRBV24-1 and TRBJ2-7; D might be TRBD2 (5 bases). The CDR3 is 13 amino acids. Trimming removed 6 bases from V and 4 bases from J, with 12 bases in between. CDR1 KGHDR and CDR2 SFDVKD come from the germline V gene. The DNA of the CDR3 is TGTGCCACCAGTCCTGGGAGTGGGTACGAGCAGTACTTC. It yields the protein CATSPGSGYEQYF.

This clonotype was seen more than once but under ten times. This sequence joins TRBV4-3 and TRBJ1-1; D ambiguous. The germline V gene encodes CDR1 LGHNA and CDR2 YSLEER. The CDR3 length is 15 residues. V was cut by 1 base and J by 1 base, with 10 bases left in between. CDR3 protein: CASSQVTVPNTEAFF. The CDR3 nucleotides are TGCGCCAGCAGCCAAGTCACAGTCCCGAACACTGAAGCTTTCTTT.

This clonotype was detected ten times or more. The V and J genes are TRBV29-1 and TRBJ2-1, with a possible D match to TRBD1 (7 bases). Trimming removed 1 base from V and 2 bases from J, with 15 bases in between. The CDR3 runs to 16 residues. Germline V gene lookup returns CDR1 SQVTM and CDR2 ANQGSEA. The CDR3 DNA sequence: TGCAGCGTTGAAGGGGGACTCGGGACAGCCTACAATGAGCAGTTCTTC. It specifies CSVEGGLGTAYNEQFF.